The 2 T cell receptor beta chains in this list originate from one sample, sequenced in a study of blood T cell repertoires in COVID-19. The assay was immunoSEQ multiplex PCR, and TCRdb's table has in-frame clones only and misses some. Of approximately 250,000 clones detected, roughly 90% appear once; the ten largest clones hold 0.75% to 1%. The sequenced material came from PBMCs or T cells enriched from blood (not recorded which). The origin of the receptors is a woman in her 30s who had recovered from COVID-19.

J is TRBJ1-1 and V is TRBV10-3; D gene ambiguous. Germline CDR1 ENHRY, CDR2 SYGVKD. The V end lost 4 bases, the J end lost 1 base, and 10 bases lay between the germline ends. The length of the CDR3 is 14 residues. CDR3 sequence: CAISVEGSNTEAFF. CDR3 sequence (DNA): TGTGCCATCAGTGTTGAGGGTTCGAACACTGAAGCTTTCTTT.

The rearrangement links TRBV3-1 (or the pseudogene TRBV3-2) to TRBJ2-1, with TRBD1 matching 10 bases. CDR1 is LGHDT, CDR2 YNNKEL, per germline (reference sequence). The CDR3 consists of 17 residues. V shed 4 bases, J shed 4 bases, and the junction held 10 bases outside the gene matches. CDR3 region: CASSPGQGGQGYNEQFF. The CDR3 DNA reads as TGTGCCAGCAGCCCCGGGCAGGGGGGACAGGGGTACAATGAGCAGTTCTTC.